These 25 T cell receptor beta chains originate from one sample sequenced in a study of radiation and T cells in renal cell carcinoma (dated by TCRdb to 2020 to 2022). The time point label of this sample denotes: baseline pretreatment blood. This specimen's treatment or condition label, per the study, means: 15 Gy SBRT to primary tumor, nephrectomy 4 weeks later. Library preparation used the immunoSEQ multiplex PCR assay. The table was pulled from immuneACCESS by TCRdb, which kept in-frame rearrangements only. Such tables lose some clones; where checked, under half of the loss comes from unresolved V genes, and the rest has no known cause. This sample gives some 100,000 clones in total; 82% of them show up just once. Roughly 7% of the sample is held by the ten biggest clonotypes. The sequencing used blood, collected from a patient whose treatment included radiotherapy and nephrectomy. The receptors stem from a man aged 60-69 years with renal cell carcinoma.

This rearrangement joins TRBV7-2 to TRBJ2-2; D is possibly TRBD2 (6 bases). Trimming pared 5 bases from V and 7 bases from J, leaving 14 bases between. Germline CDR1 is SGHTA and CDR2 is FQGNSA. The CDR3 runs 14 residues. The CDR3 here is CASSPRGSNGELFF. CDR3 bases: TGTGCCAGCAGCCCCCGGGGGTCGAACGGGGAGCTGTTTTTT. Based on the CDR3 plus reference TRBV7-2 and TRBJ2-2, the full variable domain is GAGVSQSPSNKVTEKGKDVELRCDPISGHTALYWYRQSLGQGLEFLIYFQGNSAPDKSGLPSDRFSAERTGGSVSTLTIQRTQQEDSAVYLCASSPRGSNGELFFGEGSRLTVL.

J is TRBJ1-1 and V is TRBV5-5; no clear D gene. Germline CDR1 SGHKS, CDR2 YYEKEE (reference sequence). Trimming removed 0 bases from V and 2 bases from J, with 5 bases in between. CDR3 length: 13 residues. The CDR3 DNA reads TGTGCCAGCAGCTTGGCGGATAACACTGAAGCTTTCTTT. Translating gives CASSLADNTEAFF.

The chain employs TRBV10-3 and TRBJ2-5, with D perhaps matching TRBD1 (6 bases). This CDR3 is built from 14 residues. The V end lost 6 bases, the J end lost 7 bases, and 18 bases lay between the germline ends. Germline CDR1 is ENHRY and CDR2 is SYGVKD. The CDR3 sequence is CAIRAQGTSATQYF. In nucleotides, the CDR3 is TGTGCCATCAGGGCACAGGGCACCTCGGCGACCCAGTACTTC.

The genes are TRBV15 and TRBJ1-2; D not resolved. The V gene lost 3 bases and the J gene lost 0 bases, with 11 bases spanning the gap. CDR3 length equals 15 residues. Germline V gene sequence: CDR1 LNHNV, CDR2 YYDKDF (reference sequence). CDR3 in DNA: TGTGCCACCAGCAGGCGACCGCCAGCTAACTATGGCTACACCTTC. Encoded protein: CATSRRPPANYGYTF. The complete variable domain, with remaining parts taken from reference TRBV15 and TRBJ1-2, reads DAMVIQNPRYQVTQFGKPVTLSCSQTLNHNVMYWYQQKSSQAPKLLFHYYDKDFNNEADTPDNFQSRRPNTSFCFLDIRSPGLGDTAMYLCATSRRPPANYGYTFGSGTRLTVV.

Here the CDR3 reads CASSLWAGSSYNEQFF. CDR3 DNA: TGTGCCAGCAGTTTATGGGCAGGGAGCTCCTACAATGAGCAGTTCTTC. The chain employs TRBV28 and TRBJ2-1; D is tentatively TRBD1 or TRBD2 (5 bases each). V was shortened by 0 bases and J by 0 bases, with 9 bases between the two germline ends. Germline V gene data show CDR1 as MDHEN and CDR2 as SYDVKM. The CDR3 is 16 amino acids.

This chain uses TRBV5-1 with TRBJ2-5; D gene ambiguous. The J call could be wrong; TRBJ2-7 is a better fit for the DNA end. Germline-derived CDR1 and CDR2 are SGHRS and YFSETQ. This CDR3 spans 14 amino acids. Here the CDR3 DNA reads TGCGCCAGCAGCTTGGGACTGCAGATCGGCGAGCAGTACTTC. Protein sequence: CASSLGLQIGEQYF.

The rearrangement joins TRBV7-9 to TRBJ1-6; possible D gene TRBD1, 6 bases. Germline V gives CDR1 SEHNR, CDR2 FQNEAQ (reference sequence). Trimming left V 2 bases short and J 7 bases short, with 9 bases between. The CDR3 runs 14 residues. CDR3 loop: CASSLSGVNSPLHF. The CDR3 DNA is TGTGCCAGCAGCTTATCAGGGGTCAATTCACCCCTCCACTTT. The full variable domain, in which reference TRBV7-9 and TRBJ1-6 provide the parts outside the CDR3, is DTGVSQNPRHKITKRGQNVTFRCDPISEHNRLYWYRQTLGQGPEFLTYFQNEAQLEKSRLLSDRFSAERPKGSFSTLEIQRTEQGDSAMYLCASSLSGVNSPLHFGNGTRLTVT.

This clone appeared once. This chain uses TRBV2 with TRBJ1-5, with a possible D match to TRBD1 (6 bases). The CDR3 has 13 amino acids. V lost 8 bases, J lost 7 bases, and 15 bases lay in between. Per germline, CDR1 SNHLY and CDR2 FYNNEI. In DNA, the CDR3 is TGTGCCAGCTCCGGGGGCATGGCGCAGCCCCAGCATTTT. Protein product: CASSGGMAQPQHF.

The V gene is TRBV7-2, the J gene TRBJ2-7; D not certain. The V and J ends lost 2 bases and 3 bases respectively, with 5 bases between them. The CDR3 consists of 12 residues. CDR1 SGHTA and CDR2 FQGNSA come from the germline V gene. This CDR3 is CASSLNSYEQYF. The CDR3 DNA sequence: TGTGCCAGCAGCTTAAACAGCTACGAGCAGTACTTC. Drawing the rest from reference TRBV7-2 and TRBJ2-7, the complete variable domain is GAGVSQSPSNKVTEKGKDVELRCDPISGHTALYWYRQSLGQGLEFLIYFQGNSAPDKSGLPSDRFSAERTGGSVSTLTIQRTQQEDSAVYLCASSLNSYEQYFGPGTRLTVT.

The rearrangement joins TRBV4-2 to TRBJ2-1, with 7 positions matching TRBD2. The CDR3 sequence is 17 residues long. Trimming took 1 base from V and 0 from J; bases not matched to a gene: 6. Germline CDR1 and CDR2: LGHNA and YNFKEQ. This CDR3 is CASSQALGGSSYNEQFF. DNA of the CDR3: TGTGCCAGCAGCCAAGCTCTCGGCGGGAGCTCCTACAATGAGCAGTTCTTC.

The chain employs TRBV7-8 and TRBJ1-4; D possibly corresponds to TRBD1 (5 bases). Looked up from germline, CDR1 is SGHVS and CDR2 is FQNEAQ. Trimming took off 2 bases at V and 8 bases at J, with 18 bases between the two ends. This CDR3 contains 16 residues. The CDR3 region has the DNA TGTGCCAGCAGCTTAAACTCCCGGGACTCACGGGAAAAACTGTTTTTT. Translated, it gives CASSLNSRDSREKLFF. Full variable domain (missing parts from reference TRBV7-8 and TRBJ1-4): GAGVSQSPRYKVAKRGQDVALRCDPISGHVSLFWYQQALGQGPEFLTYFQNEAQLDKSGLPSDRFFAERPEGSVSTLKIQRTQQEDSAVYLCASSLNSRDSREKLFFGSGTQLSVL.

The rearrangement uses TRBV5-1 and TRBJ2-3; D is possibly TRBD2 (5 bases). The CDR3 is made up of 17 amino acids. Trimming shortened V by 0 bases and J by 0 bases, and 14 bases separated the two germline ends. The V gene's germline CDR1 is SGHRS and CDR2 YFSETQ. CDR3: CASSLGVASRSTDTQYF. The DNA of the CDR3 is TGCGCCAGCAGCTTGGGAGTCGCTAGCAGGAGCACAGATACGCAGTATTTT.

CDR3 in DNA: TGCGCCAGCAGCATTGATCGGGGCACAGATACGCAGTATTTT. The encoded protein is CASSIDRGTDTQYF. The J gene is TRBJ2-3, the V gene TRBV5-1; D is unclear. Germline V CDR1 and CDR2: SGHRS, YFSETQ. The V end was cut by 4 bases, the J end by 1 base, with 10 bases between. The length of the CDR3 is 14 residues.

The chain couples TRBV7-8 to TRBJ2-2, with D possibly TRBD1 on 5 matching bases. CDR1 SGHVS and CDR2 FQNEAQ come from the germline V gene. The V and J ends lost 1 base and 1 base respectively, with 19 bases between them. This CDR3 spans 19 amino acids. DNA for the CDR3: TGTGCCAGCAGCTTAGTATACAGGTCATTACTTCAGAACACCGGGGAGCTGTTTTTT. As protein: CASSLVYRSLLQNTGELFF.

V is TRBV11-2 and J is TRBJ2-7; D gene ambiguous. The CDR3 loop spans 14 amino acids. Looked up from germline, CDR1 is SGHAT and CDR2 is FQNNGV. V was trimmed by 0 bases and J by 2 bases, leaving 8 bases between them. The CDR3 DNA follows: TGTGCCAGCAGCTTAGATCACAGTACCTACGAGCAGTACTTC. Its protein product is CASSLDHSTYEQYF.

The rearrangement uses TRBV27 and TRBJ2-7; D gene uncertain. This CDR3 comprises 14 residues. CDR1 is MNHEY, CDR2 SMNVEV, per germline (reference sequence). V was shortened by 0 bases and J by 0 bases, with 6 bases between the two germline ends. The CDR3 DNA is TGTGCCAGCAGTTTATCTGAGCTCTCCTACGAGCAGTACTTC. Translating it yields CASSLSELSYEQYF.

This chain joins TRBV4-3 and TRBJ2-2, with D possibly being TRBD2 (6 bases). V lost 1 base to trimming and J lost 7 bases, with 16 bases between them. The germline CDR1 and CDR2 sequences are LGHNA and YSLEER. CDR3 length: 16 amino acids. The chain's CDR3 is CASSQVPAGMNGELFF. Here the CDR3 DNA reads TGCGCCAGCAGCCAAGTACCAGCGGGTATGAACGGGGAGCTGTTTTTT.

CDR3 nucleotides: TGTGCCAGCAGTAACGCCCAAACCACTGAAGCTTTCTTT. Translation gives CASSNAQTTEAFF. V gene TRBV27 combines with J gene TRBJ1-1, with no clear D. The CDR3 contains 13 residues. The germline V and J ends were trimmed by 5 bases and 4 bases, with 11 bases remaining between them. Looked up from germline, CDR1 is MNHEY and CDR2 is SMNVEV (reference sequence).

The chain employs TRBV7-9 and TRBJ2-1; maybe TRBD1 (7 bases). CDR1 is SEHNR and CDR2 is FQNEAQ in the germline V gene (reference sequence). V lost 5 bases and J 8 bases, leaving 16 bases between the germline ends. The CDR3 covers 14 residues. Here the CDR3 reads CASSIFTRGDEQFF. As DNA, the CDR3 is TGTGCCAGCAGCATATTCACCAGGGGGGATGAGCAGTTCTTC.

The CDR3 nucleotides are TGTGCCAGCAGTTTAACAGGGGGAGACGGTACGCAGTATTTT. Its translation: CASSLTGGDGTQYF. The chain combines TRBV28 with TRBJ2-3; TRBD1 matches at 8 bases. This CDR3 is built from 14 residues. Germline V gives CDR1 MDHEN, CDR2 SYDVKM. Germline trimming cut 2 bases from V and 8 bases from J; bases unmatched to any gene: 6.

The genes are TRBV2 and TRBJ2-7, with 7 bases fitting TRBD1. The CDR3 has 12 amino acids. Germline values: CDR1 SNHLY, CDR2 FYNNEI. With V trimmed by 5 bases and J by 4 bases, 2 bases remained unmatched. CDR3 nucleotide sequence: TGTGCCAGCAGTCCAGGGGGTTACGAGCAGTACTTC. Protein sequence: CASSPGGYEQYF.

This chain connects TRBV27 to TRBJ2-5; D not resolved. Germline values: CDR1 MNHEY, CDR2 SMNVEV (reference sequence). V lost 1 base and J lost 5, with 11 bases in between. This CDR3 spans 14 amino acids. CDR3 protein: CASSLLAARETQYF. CDR3 DNA: TGTGCCAGCAGTTTATTGGCGGCGCGGGAGACCCAGTACTTC.

The chain links TRBV5-5 to TRBJ1-1, with TRBD1 identical over 10 bases. The V gene end was trimmed by 4 bases and the J gene end by 6 bases; junction bases not matched to a gene: 15. The germline CDR1 and CDR2 sequences are SGHKS and YYEKEE (reference sequence). This CDR3 is 17 amino acids long. CDR3 sequence: CASSPRDRGRSRPEAFF. In nucleotides, the CDR3 is TGTGCCAGCAGCCCCCGGGACAGGGGACGCTCCCGTCCTGAAGCTTTCTTT. Looking up the rest from reference TRBV5-5 and TRBJ1-1 gives the full variable domain: DAGVTQSPTHLIKTRGQQVTLRCSPISGHKSVSWYQQVLGQGPQFIFQYYEKEERGRGNFPDRFSARQFPNYSSELNVNALLLGDSALYLCASSPRDRGRSRPEAFFGQGTRLTVV.

This sequence joins TRBV19 and TRBJ1-5, with 10 bases lining up with TRBD1. Unmatched junction bases numbered 6, after V lost 4 bases and J lost 6 bases. Looked up from germline, CDR1 is LNHDA and CDR2 is SQIVND (reference sequence). The CDR3 is 15 residues long. The CDR3 loop reads CASSTTGGSAQPQHF. DNA of the CDR3: TGTGCCAGTAGTACGACAGGGGGCTCTGCTCAGCCCCAGCATTTT.

The rearrangement joins TRBV5-1 to TRBJ2-3; the D gene is possibly TRBD2 (5 bases). The CDR3 consists of 14 residues. The germline V gene has CDR1 SGHRS and CDR2 YFSETQ. V lost 3 bases to trimming and J lost 6 bases, with 14 bases between them. Here the CDR3 DNA reads TGCGCCAGCAGCTGGGGTCTTAGCGCGGATACGCAGTATTTT. It codes for CASSWGLSADTQYF.